This T cell receptor (beta chain) is from a study of blood T cell repertoires in COVID-19. Study-level information: Sources were T cells, B-cell-depleted T cells, or PBMCs; the material itself was cDNA or gDNA.

Original analysis: Reference gene primer amplification gave estimated nucleated cell counts. Some clones are missing from TCRdb's copy, which holds only in-frame ones; the method was immunoSEQ multiplex PCR. Clone size and the V and J calls come from that table; the DNA yielded D and trimming. The data show around 160,000 clones, about 90% seen once. This clone was counted ten times or more. Participants were placed into cohorts based on the clinical history they reported. Exposed study participants had met a COVID-19 case within 2 weeks before entry. J lost 7 bases, V lost 7 bases, and 10 bases had no gene match. The V gene's germline CDR1 is SGHTA and CDR2 FQGNSA. The CDR3 sequence is 14 residues long.

The sequencing input was PBMCs or T cells enriched from blood (not recorded which). The chain has TRBV7-2 and TRBJ2-1; 7 nucleotides agree with TRBD1. The TCR sequence derives from a woman aged 40 to 50 who had been exposed to COVID-19. CDR3 sequence (DNA): TGTGCCAGCAAGCTAGACAGGGCGATAAATGAGCAGTTCTTC. The encoded protein is CASKLDRAINEQFF.